The 14 T cell receptor beta chains given below trace back to one sample, sequenced in a study of cytotoxic CD8 clonotypes in ibrutinib-treated CLL. Some clones are missing from TCRdb's copy, which holds only in-frame ones; the method was immunoSEQ multiplex PCR. The profile shows 250,000 to 350,000 clones, roughly 76% of them singletons. This specimen was PBMCs, taken at disease progression, from a patient treated with ibrutinib. The receptors here all came from a human donor with chronic lymphocytic leukemia.

CDR3 nucleotide sequence: TGCAGCGTTGCCCTCCCTAATCAGCCCCAGCATTTT. It encodes CSVALPNQPQHF. The chain carries TRBV29-1 and TRBJ1-5, with no clear D. The V gene's germline CDR1 is SQVTM and CDR2 ANQGSEA. The length of the CDR3 is 12 residues. V gave up 4 bases and J gave up 4 bases, with 8 bases separating them.

This clone was picked up many times. The CDR3: CASRPGFSSTDTQYF. Written as DNA, the CDR3 is TGTGCCAGCAGACCAGGGTTCTCTAGCACAGATACGCAGTATTTT. The chain carries TRBV6-6 and TRBJ2-3, with D perhaps TRBD1 (5 bases). Germline CDR1 and CDR2: MNHNY and SVGAGI (reference sequence). Deletions cut 6 bases from V and 0 bases from J, with 13 bases between. The CDR3 is made up of 15 amino acids.

The rearrangement uses TRBV27 and TRBJ2-7, with TRBD1 identical over 7 bases. The germline CDR1 and CDR2 sequences are MNHEY and SMNVEV (reference sequence). The J segment lost 3 bases and the V segment lost 6 bases, leaving 2 bases of the junction unmatched. CDR3 length equals 12 residues. The CDR3 DNA is TGTGCCAGCAGCAGACAGGGCTACGAGCAGTACTTC. Residues: CASSRQGYEQYF.

The chain recombines TRBV28 with TRBJ2-5, with 9 positions matching TRBD1. With V trimmed by 6 bases and J by 3 bases, 14 bases remained unmatched. The germline V gene encodes CDR1 MDHEN and CDR2 SYDVKM. The CDR3 sequence is 17 residues long. The CDR3 region has the DNA TGTGCCAGCAGGCCTCCGCCTAACAGGGGGCGGGAAGAGACCCAGTACTTC. Protein sequence: CASRPPPNRGREETQYF.

The rearrangement uses TRBV19 and TRBJ1-1; no clear D. The CDR3 length is 11 residues. Trimming took 5 bases from V and 4 from J, leaving 5 bases between them. Germline loops: CDR1 LNHDA, CDR2 SQIVND (reference sequence). CDR3: CASSRSTEAFF. In DNA form, the CDR3 reads TGTGCCAGTAGTCGGTCCACTGAAGCTTTCTTT.

V and J are TRBV10-2 and TRBJ2-1, with D perhaps given as TRBD1 or TRBD2 (5 bases each). V gave up 5 bases and J gave up 10 bases, with 15 bases separating them. Germline assignment: CDR1 WSHSY and CDR2 SAAADI. The CDR3 covers 13 residues. The DNA of the CDR3 is TGCGCCAGCAGTTCCGATGACTGGGGGGAGCAGTTCTTC. This sequence encodes CASSSDDWGEQFF.

This chain links TRBV6-5 with TRBJ2-1; D possibly corresponds to TRBD1 (5 bases). This CDR3 is 14 amino acids long. Germline loops: CDR1 MNHEY, CDR2 SVGAGI. Trimming left V 3 bases short and J 3 bases short, with 9 bases between. This chain's CDR3 is CASSYCDSYNEQFF. The CDR3, as DNA: TGTGCCAGCAGTTATTGCGACAGCTACAATGAGCAGTTCTTC.

The chain couples TRBV1 to TRBJ1-6. TRBV1 is a recognized pseudogene. This CDR3 spans 11 amino acids. The CDR3, as DNA: TGCACCAGCAGGGGAAATTCACCCCTCCACTTT. Its translation is CTSRGNSPLHF.

In this sample, this clone turned up many times. In nucleotides, the CDR3 is TGTGCCAGCAGTGGTAGCGGGGGAAGCACAGATACGCAGTATTTT. Protein: CASSGSGGSTDTQYF. V gene TRBV2 combines with J gene TRBJ2-3; TRBD2 matches 9 bases. Germline V gene data show CDR1 as SNHLY and CDR2 as FYNNEI. This CDR3 contains 15 residues. Trimming cost V 4 bases and J 0 bases; bases outside gene matches: 2. Based on the CDR3 plus reference TRBV2 and TRBJ2-3, the full variable domain is EPEVTQTPSHQVTQMGQEVILRCVPISNHLYFYWYRQILGQKVEFLVSFYNNEISEKSEIFDDQFSVERPDGSNFTLKIRSTKLEDSAMYFCASSGSGGSTDTQYFGPGTRLTVL.

The gene calls are TRBV5-1 and TRBJ2-1, with 7 nucleotides matching TRBD2. The J segment lost 8 bases and the V segment lost 1 base, leaving 6 bases of the junction unmatched. CDR3 length equals 14 residues. Germline V lookup: CDR1 SGHRS, CDR2 YFSETQ. CDR3: CASSLSLADDEQFF. In nucleotides, the CDR3 is TGCGCCAGCAGCTTGAGCCTAGCGGACGATGAGCAGTTCTTC. The full variable domain, rest sourced from reference TRBV5-1 and TRBJ2-1, is KAGVTQTPRYLIKTRGQQVTLSCSPISGHRSVSWYQQTPGQGLQFLFEYFSETQRNKGNFPGRFSGRQFSNSRSEMNVSTLELGDSALYLCASSLSLADDEQFFGPGTRLTVL.

The V call is TRBV7-3, the J call TRBJ2-7, with D perhaps matching TRBD1 (6 bases). This CDR3 spans 12 amino acids. V lost 5 bases to trimming and J lost 13 bases, with 18 bases between them. Germline V gene lookup returns CDR1 SGHTA and CDR2 FQGTGA. DNA of the CDR3: TGTGCCAGCAGCCCCGGTGGGGACACCGTATACTTC. This codes for CASSPGGDTVYF. Full variable domain (outside the CDR3, taken from reference TRBV7-3 and TRBJ2-7): GAGVSQTPSNKVTEKGKYVELRCDPISGHTALYWYRQSLGQGPEFLIYFQGTGAADDSGLPNDRFFAVRPEGSVSTLKIQRTERGDSAVYLCASSPGGDTVYFGPGTRLTVT.

J is TRBJ2-7 and V is TRBV29-1; TRBD1 agrees at 7 bases. The length of the CDR3 is 13 residues. CDR1 and CDR2 from the germline V gene are SQVTM and ANQGSEA. J lost 4 bases, V lost 4 bases, and 7 bases had no gene match. CDR3 region: CSVAPGGLYEQYF. For the CDR3, the DNA is TGCAGCGTTGCCCCAGGGGGTTTGTACGAGCAGTACTTC.

The chain joins TRBV5-1 to TRBJ2-3, with D possibly matching TRBD2 (5 bases). This CDR3 has 14 residues. CDR1 and CDR2 (germline): SGHRS, YFSETQ. Trimming removed 4 bases at V and 0 bases at J, with 9 bases between. For the CDR3, the DNA is TGCGCCAGCAGCCCGGAGGACAGCACAGATACGCAGTATTTT. Protein sequence: CASSPEDSTDTQYF.

This chain joins TRBV7-8 and TRBJ2-5; D gene ambiguous. This CDR3 has 15 residues. Germline assignment: CDR1 SGHVS and CDR2 FQNEAQ. V shed 1 base and J shed 5 bases, with 14 bases lying between them. The CDR3 nucleotides are TGTGCCAGCAGCTTAGTTCCGGCCCGCCGGGAGACCCAGTACTTC. The encoded protein is CASSLVPARRETQYF.